The 3 T cell receptor beta chains reported below all come from one sample, sequenced in a study of cytomegalovirus exposure and HLA in healthy donors. The PCR had 60 Vbeta and 13 Jbeta primers. TCRdb keeps only in-frame clones here, not all; method: immunoSEQ multiplex PCR. The sample consists of some 76,000 clones, under 80% of them appearing once. The sample consisted of PBMCs. The receptors derive from a man aged 55 to 70 in good health and CMV-seropositive.

This chain uses TRBV9 with TRBJ1-2; TRBD1 matches 9 bases. V shed 6 bases and J 6 bases; nucleotides not matched to a gene: 15. The CDR3 is 16 amino acids. Germline CDR1 reads SGDLS; CDR2 reads YYNGEE. The CDR3 DNA sequence: TGTGCCAGCAACACACCGGGACAGGGCCCAGATAATGGCTACACCTTC. Amino acid sequence: CASNTPGQGPDNGYTF. The whole variable domain, filled in from reference TRBV9 and TRBJ1-2, reads DSGVTQTPKHLITATGQRVTLRCSPRSGDLSVYWYQQSLDQGLQFLIQYYNGEERAKGNILERFSAQQFPDLHSELNLSSLELGDSALYFCASNTPGQGPDNGYTFGSGTRLTVV.

The gene calls are TRBV18 and TRBJ2-7; D is possibly TRBD1 (7 bases). V was shortened by 2 bases and J by 0 bases, with 14 bases between the two germline ends. Germline V CDR1 and CDR2: KGHSH, LQKENI. The CDR3 loop spans 16 amino acids. The CDR3 loop is CASSPEAGQTSYEQYF. The CDR3 nucleotides read TGTGCCAGCTCACCAGAGGCGGGACAGACCTCCTACGAGCAGTACTTC.

The chain employs TRBV18 and TRBJ2-5; the D gene is possibly TRBD2 (6 bases). The germline V gene has CDR1 KGHSH and CDR2 LQKENI. This CDR3 contains 15 residues. V dropped 1 base and J dropped 4 bases, with 13 bases sitting between them. The CDR3 region is CASSPLTRGGETQYF. CDR3 coding DNA: TGTGCCAGCTCACCACTAACGCGGGGAGGAGAGACCCAGTACTTC.